This T cell receptor beta chain was documented in a study of T cells in Graves' hyperthyroidism and ophthalmopathy. Study-level information: The blood sample was taken at first diagnosis, before treatment began.

Lactation, pregnancy, other autoimmune disease or uncontrolled infection excluded patients. The source material, RNA transcripts, was used to amplify TCR beta CDR3 regions. The HTBI primer set was used in a first-round RT-PCR of the TCR CDR3. TCRdb reanalysed the multiplex PCR reads using MiXCR and keeps one entry per CDR3 protein. The sample lists some 300,000 distinct CDR3 sequences, approximately 18% occurring once. Germline V gives CDR1 MNHNS, CDR2 SASEGT. The CDR3 has 11 amino acids. V lost 5 bases to trimming and J lost 8 bases; unmatched junction nucleotides: 2. The sample comprised blood. The receptor was derived from a man aged 45-65 years with Graves' ophthalmopathy. The chain carries TRBV6-1 and TRBJ1-1, with TRBD1 matching over 7 bases. The CDR3 loop reads CASSRQGEAFF. For the CDR3, the DNA is TGTGCCAGCAGTAGACAGGGCGAAGCTTTCTTT.